Sequencing of this TCR beta chain was carried out in a study of shared clonotypes between healthy human individuals. V was trimmed by 3 bases and J by 9 bases, leaving 12 bases between them. The CDR3 has 11 residues. Germline CDR1 is GTSNPN and CDR2 is SVGIG (reference sequence). The table came from immunoSEQ multiplex PCR; TCRdb's copy has only in-frame clones and leaves some out. The data contain 2 million to 2.5 million clones, 90% to 96% of them singletons. J is TRBJ2-7 and V is TRBV30; possibly TRBD2 for D (5 bases). Input material: naive CD4+ T cells sorted from blood. The subset was: CD45RA+ positively selected. This receptor was taken from a man aged 18 to 29 in good health. The CDR3 DNA reads as TGTGCCTGGAGCCCGAGCCGGGGGCAGTACTTC. Protein sequence: CAWSPSRGQYF.